This T cell receptor (beta chain) originates from a study of shared clonotypes between healthy human individuals. Notes on the study in general: Non-shared clonotypes had lower generation probabilities than clonotypes shared by all four sorted-subset donors. Investigators expected sequencing depth to affect clonotype sharing among donors. The represented genetic and exposure-history diversity was limited by the small number of donors. Naive CD4 clonotypes were shared across a few donors at around 5.4%.

The repertoire was sequenced with immunoSEQ multiplex PCR; TCRdb's copy has only in-frame clones and lacks some. The table shows nearly 1,000,000 clones, with over 60% occurring only once. With regard to this clone: Its matching antigen is unknown.

The CDR3 has 17 amino acids. V was pared by 6 bases and J by 3 bases, with 9 bases of the junction left unmatched. Germline V gives CDR1 GTSNPN, CDR2 SVGIG (reference sequence). Source material: memory CD4+ T cells sorted from blood. Subset meaning: CD45RA-negative fraction. This clonotype originated in a man in his late teens or twenties in good health. This chain links TRBV30 with TRBJ1-6; 12 bases align to TRBD1. The CDR3 loop is CACSGGQGAIYNSPLHF. As DNA, the CDR3 is TGTGCCTGCAGCGGGGGACAGGGGGCTATCTATAATTCACCCCTCCACTTT. Looking up the rest from reference TRBV30 and TRBJ1-6 gives the full variable domain: SQTIHQWPATLVQPVGSPLSLECTVEGTSNPNLYWYRQAAGRGLQLLFYSVGIGQISSEVPQNLSASRPQDRQFILSSKKLLLSDSGFYLCACSGGQGAIYNSPLHFGNGTRLTVT.